This T cell receptor (beta chain) originates from a study of somatic mutations in cytotoxic T cells in rheumatoid arthritis. The V gene's germline CDR1 is SGHNT and CDR2 YYREEE (reference sequence). The CDR3 totals 13 residues. The germline V and J ends were trimmed by 1 base and 5 bases, with 7 bases remaining between them. Method: immunoSEQ multiplex PCR; TCRdb's copy keeps in-frame clones and lacks some. The table records fewer than 9,500 clones, over 60% of them present only once. Study results and caveats: Significant differences in CD8+ T-cell clonality were not found between rheumatoid arthritis patients and healthy controls (age-matched). Clonality of CD8+ cells rose with age in rheumatoid arthritis patients but not healthy controls. A largest CD8+ clone above 20% of CD8+ cells occurred in about an eighth of the roughly 65 patients.

Positive selection using magnetic beads isolated the CD4+ and CD8+ cells (purity was checked by flow cytometry). In the case of this clone: Antigen unknown.

The sample consisted of CD8+ T cells sorted from blood. This receptor was obtained from an adult with rheumatoid arthritis. This rearrangement joins TRBV5-4 to TRBJ2-4; D is undetermined. The CDR3 nucleotides are TGTGCCAGCAGCTTGTTTACGGAAAACATTCAGTACTTC. Amino acids: CASSLFTENIQYF.